Included here is one T cell receptor beta chain sequence, with context. No cognate antigen has been identified for it. No much larger clone exists at a distance of one base, and base qualities are not known. Focal radiation therapy combined with CTLA-4 blockade (ipilimumab) was tested in patients with chemo-refractory metastatic non-small-cell lung cancer. This sample is drawn from a study of radiotherapy plus CTLA-4 blockade in lung cancer (dated by TCRdb to the late 2010s). About the investigation overall: Objective responses occurred in roughly 20% of enrolled patients, and around 30% achieved disease control. Study-level results and caveats: Early dynamic changes in blood T cell clones, together with increased serum interferon-beta after radiation, were reported as the strongest predictors of response. After treatment with radiotherapy and ipilimumab, TCR clones that originated in tumors expanded in peripheral blood.

The library was produced with the immunoSEQ multiplex PCR assay. TCRdb provides this immuneACCESS table in a form limited to in-frame rearrangements. Some clones are lacking; in checked studies, under half of them reflect an unresolved V gene, and why the rest are absent is not known. This sample comprises roughly 59,000 clones, approximately 65% of them detected only once. The biggest ten clones account for around 8% of the sample. V trim: 4 bases; J trim: 5 bases; unmatched bases: 9. From the cysteine up to the phenylalanine, the CDR3 has a length of 18 residues. The only DNA kept is the CDR3, 54 bases in frame from the first base.

This sample comprised peripheral blood, obtained from a patient treated with radiotherapy plus ipilimumab. The rearranged chain carries TRBV5-7 and TRBJ2-1; 16 junctional bases match TRBD2. TRBV5-7 is an ORF, and what it does is uncertain. This receptor was identified in a human donor with non-small cell lung cancer whose response to radiotherapy plus ipilimumab could not be evaluated. This receptor carries the CDR3 CASSQGTSGGVIHNEQFF. The nucleotide sequence is TGTGCCAGCAGCCAGGGGACTAGCGGGGGGGTTATACACAATGAGCAGTTCTTC.